The 6 T cell receptor beta chains below all came from one sample that was sequenced in a study of vaccination and CD4 T cells after COVID-19. The Oncomine TCR Beta short-read assay was what sequenced the DNA obtained from cultured CD4+ T cells. TCRdb re-analysed the PCR reads in MiXCR, keeping a single row per CDR3 protein. Altogether 3,000 to 5,000 distinct CDR3 sequences are present, about a fifth being singletons, with the ten largest covering around 21%. Described treatment: approximately nine-day PBMC culture with coronavirus spike peptide pools or control peptides (ViraFEST assay). These TCRs' antigens remain unknown. Specimen: CD4+ T cells from blood, cultured in vitro. The receptors stem from a human donor who had recovered from COVID-19.

The rearrangement links TRBV19 to TRBJ2-5, with a possible D match to TRBD1 (6 bases). V shed 7 bases and J shed 0 bases, with 12 bases lying between them. This CDR3 comprises 14 residues. Germline assignment: CDR1 LNHDA and CDR2 SQIVND (reference sequence). CDR3 in DNA: TGTGCCAGTACCCCAGACAGGTACCAAGAGACCCAGTACTTC. Translated: CASTPDRYQETQYF.

The chain joins TRBV10-3 to TRBJ2-1, with D perhaps being TRBD1 or TRBD2 (5 bases each). CDR1 is ENHRY and CDR2 is SYGVKD in the germline V gene. Trimming pared 7 bases from V and 7 bases from J, leaving 20 bases between. This CDR3 spans 15 amino acids. CDR3 DNA sequence: TGTGCCATCACCCAGGCTTCGGGACGCGGAAATGAGCAGTTCTTC. Its translation: CAITQASGRGNEQFF.

The chain links TRBV5-4 to TRBJ1-1, with D hard to call. The CDR3 spans 12 residues. V was trimmed by 7 bases and J by 3 bases, leaving 10 bases between them. Germline lookup yields CDR1 SGHNT and CDR2 YYREEE (reference sequence). The DNA of the CDR3 is TGTGCCAGCTCGGAACACGACACTGAAGCTTTCTTT. It yields the protein CASSEHDTEAFF.

This clonotype is categorized as medium-sized (0.01 to 0.1%). The chain links TRBV7-8 to TRBJ1-2; D gene uncertain. Trimming took 4 bases from V and 10 from J, leaving 10 bases between them. Germline CDR1 SGHVS, CDR2 FQNEAQ. The CDR3 contains 11 residues. CDR3 sequence reads: CASSSTSVYTF. The CDR3 bases are TGTGCCAGCAGCTCGACATCTGTCTACACCTTC.

By proportion, this clonotype is medium-sized. The gene calls are TRBV20-1 and TRBJ1-6; 10 nucleotides agree with TRBD1. The CDR3 length is 14 residues. Germline assignment: CDR1 DFQATT and CDR2 SNEGSKA (reference sequence). The ends lost 0 bases at V and 7 bases at J; junction bases unmatched: 0. This CDR3 reads CSAREDRGNSPLHF. The CDR3, as DNA: TGCAGTGCTAGAGAGGACAGGGGGAATTCACCCCTCCACTTT.

The rearrangement uses TRBV10-2 and TRBJ2-7; D might be TRBD2 (5 bases). V was cut by 3 bases and J by 4 bases, with 10 bases left in between. Germline V gives CDR1 WSHSY, CDR2 SAAADI. The length of the CDR3 is 13 residues. Written as DNA, the CDR3 is TGCGCCAGCAGTGACATGGGAGATTACGAGCAGTACTTC. It yields the protein CASSDMGDYEQYF.